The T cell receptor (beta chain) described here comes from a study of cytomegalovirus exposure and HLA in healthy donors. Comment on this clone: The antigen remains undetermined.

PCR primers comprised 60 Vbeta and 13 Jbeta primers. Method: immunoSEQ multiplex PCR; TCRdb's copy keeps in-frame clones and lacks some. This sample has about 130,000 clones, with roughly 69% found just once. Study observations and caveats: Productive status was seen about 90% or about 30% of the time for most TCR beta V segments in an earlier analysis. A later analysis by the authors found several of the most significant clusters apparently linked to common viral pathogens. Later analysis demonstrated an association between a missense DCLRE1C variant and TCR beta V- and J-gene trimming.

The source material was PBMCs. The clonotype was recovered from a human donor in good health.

CDR3 in amino acids: CASSPLSRGANQPQHF. The DNA of the CDR3 is TGTGCCAGCTCCCCCTTAAGCAGGGGGGCCAATCAGCCCCAGCATTTT. The gene calls are TRBV18 and TRBJ1-5, with 7 bases that match TRBD1. This CDR3 spans 16 amino acids. CDR1 and CDR2 (germline): KGHSH, LQKENI. The V gene end was trimmed by 6 bases and the J gene end by 3 bases; junction bases not matched to a gene: 11.